This T cell receptor beta chain was sequenced for a study of blood T cell repertoires in COVID-19. For the study at large: Nucleic acid was either cDNA or gDNA, and it came from T cells, B-cell-depleted T cells, or PBMCs.

Participant ages covered roughly 18 to 89 years across some 25 US areas. Allocation to cohorts depended on clinical history reported by the participants. Study processing details: How many nucleated cells were present was estimated from reference gene primer amplification. Method: immunoSEQ multiplex PCR; TCRdb's copy keeps in-frame clones and lacks some. V and J calls plus clone size are reproduced from that table; the DNA served to infer D and trimming. The repertoire holds approximately 300,000 clones, with 90% as singletons. Germline V CDR1 and CDR2: SGDLS, YYNGEE. V lost 4 bases and J lost 7; bases outside the gene matches: 7. The CDR3 spans 15 residues.

The receptor was isolated from a woman under 30 with acute COVID-19. V usage is TRBV9 and J usage is TRBJ1-6; 8 nucleotides match TRBD1. The sample taken for sequencing was PBMCs or T cells enriched from blood (not recorded which). The CDR3: CASSLGNRGNSPLHF. Written as DNA, the CDR3 is TGTGCCAGCAGCCTTGGGAACAGGGGGAATTCACCCCTCCACTTT.